The 24 T cell receptor beta chains in this list originate from one sample, sequenced in a study of control samples from healthy donors and cancer patients. The assay was immunoSEQ multiplex PCR, and TCRdb's table has in-frame clones only and misses some. The sample includes some 150,000 clones, approximately 92% seen only once; the top ten take roughly 3.1%. The source material was blood. The receptor set was obtained from a man between 25 and 39 years old in good health.

The V gene is TRBV25-1, the J gene TRBJ1-2; D remains unclear. CDR3 length: 11 amino acids. V lost 2 bases, J lost 2 bases, and 0 bases lay in between. Per the germline V gene, CDR1 is MGHDK and CDR2 is SYGVNS. DNA of the CDR3: TGTGCCAGCAGTGAAAACTATGGCTACACCTTC. Residues: CASSENYGYTF.

J is TRBJ2-2 and V is TRBV25-1; no clear D. This CDR3 spans 15 amino acids. Germline V gene sequence: CDR1 MGHDK, CDR2 SYGVNS. The germline V and J ends were trimmed by 3 bases and 5 bases, with 13 bases remaining between them. The CDR3: CASSERQITTGELFF. The CDR3 coding sequence is TGTGCCAGCAGTGAGAGACAAATTACGACCGGGGAGCTGTTTTTT.

V and J are TRBV7-8 and TRBJ2-1, with unresolved D. In germline, CDR1 is SGHVS, CDR2 FQNEAQ. This CDR3 has 17 amino acids. Trimming stripped 2 bases from V and 4 bases from J, with 18 bases between. The CDR3 DNA sequence: TGTGCCAGCAGCTTATATGCGTCAAGCACCCTATACAATGAGCAGTTCTTC. This codes for CASSLYASSTLYNEQFF. Together with reference TRBV7-8 and TRBJ2-1, the CDR3 gives the full variable domain: GAGVSQSPRYKVAKRGQDVALRCDPISGHVSLFWYQQALGQGPEFLTYFQNEAQLDKSGLPSDRFFAERPEGSVSTLKIQRTQQEDSAVYLCASSLYASSTLYNEQFFGPGTRLTVL.

The V and J genes are TRBV12-3 or TRBV12-4 and TRBJ1-2; 8 bases agree with TRBD1. The V gene end was trimmed by 6 bases and the J gene end by 8 bases; junction bases not matched to a gene: 8. CDR3 length: 13 residues. The CDR3 sequence: CASRQTGAPGYTF. CDR3 bases: TGTGCCAGCAGGCAGACAGGGGCCCCGGGCTACACCTTC.

V usage is TRBV5-1 and J usage is TRBJ2-2; D perhaps matches TRBD1 (5 bases). V gave up 0 bases and J gave up 0 bases, with 9 bases separating them. Looked up from germline, CDR1 is SGHRS and CDR2 is YFSETQ. This CDR3 is built from 16 residues. The CDR3: CASSLEGRANTGELFF. The CDR3 region has the DNA TGCGCCAGCAGCTTGGAGGGCAGGGCGAACACCGGGGAGCTGTTTTTT.

As DNA, the CDR3 is TGTGCCAGCAGTGAATCCGGAAAAGAAAACGAGCAGTACTTC. It translates to CASSESGKENEQYF. This rearrangement joins TRBV25-1 to TRBJ2-7, with D unclear. V was shortened by 1 base and J by 5 bases, with 12 bases between the two germline ends. The CDR3 contains 14 residues. The germline V gene encodes CDR1 MGHDK and CDR2 SYGVNS.

The chain is built from TRBV28 and TRBJ1-2; D is perhaps TRBD1 (6 bases). This CDR3 has 13 amino acids. Deletions cut 3 bases from V and 4 bases from J, with 9 bases between. Germline V gives CDR1 MDHEN, CDR2 SYDVKM. This chain's CDR3 is CASSLTGPYGYTF. In DNA form, the CDR3 reads TGTGCCAGCAGTTTGACAGGACCCTATGGCTACACCTTC.

The chain links TRBV6-1 to TRBJ2-7; 7 bases are a match to TRBD1. The CDR3 covers 14 residues. The V gene end was trimmed by 3 bases and the J gene end by 3 bases; junction bases not matched to a gene: 5. The V gene's germline CDR1 is MNHNS and CDR2 SASEGT. The DNA for the CDR3 is TGTGCCAGCAGTGATGACAGGGCTAGCTACGAGCAGTACTTC. Protein: CASSDDRASYEQYF.

The rearrangement uses TRBV6-4 and TRBJ1-1; 11 bases fit TRBD1. Losses at the gene ends were 5 bases for V and 9 bases for J; bases not matched to a gene: 2. In germline, CDR1 is MRHNA, CDR2 SNTAGT. The CDR3 is made up of 12 amino acids. The DNA for the CDR3 is TGTGCCAGCAGTACGGACAGGGGGCAAGCTTTCTTT. It yields the protein CASSTDRGQAFF.

This clone was seen a single time. The genes are TRBV5-1 and TRBJ1-2; 11 nucleotides match TRBD1. From germline, CDR1 is SGHRS and CDR2 YFSETQ. After removal of 4 bases from V and 4 bases from J, the junction contained 3 bases not matched to a gene. This CDR3 contains 14 residues. CDR3 sequence reads: CASSPGTGGYGYTF. The CDR3 coding sequence is TGCGCCAGCAGCCCCGGGACAGGGGGCTATGGCTACACCTTC.

The chain combines TRBV2 with TRBJ2-5, with 7 bases that match TRBD1. The CDR3 loop spans 14 amino acids. Germline V gene sequence: CDR1 SNHLY, CDR2 FYNNEI. The V segment lost 7 bases and the J segment 4 bases; nucleotides outside the gene matches: 9. CDR3 sequence (DNA): TGTGCCAGCACTATTATTGACAGGGTAGAGACCCAGTACTTC. Its translation is CASTIIDRVETQYF.

The rearrangement uses TRBV12-3 or TRBV12-4 and TRBJ2-3; no definite D call. The CDR3 has 12 amino acids. V was shortened by 6 bases and J by 0 bases, with 4 bases between the two germline ends. The DNA of the CDR3 is TGTGCCAGCAGGCGCAGCACAGATACGCAGTATTTT. Translation gives CASRRSTDTQYF.

This chain joins TRBV9 and TRBJ2-7, with a weak D call TRBD2 (7 bases). CDR1 and CDR2 (germline): SGDLS, YYNGEE. V lost 4 bases, J lost 0 bases, and 14 bases lay in between. The CDR3 runs to 15 residues. The CDR3 sequence is CASSPRGGASYEQYF. CDR3 sequence (DNA): TGTGCCAGCAGCCCCCGTGGGGGGGCCTCCTACGAGCAGTACTTC.

The V call is TRBV3-1 (or the pseudogene TRBV3-2), the J call TRBJ1-1; no clear D. Trimming took off 6 bases at V and 2 bases at J, with 10 bases between the two ends. The germline CDR1 and CDR2 sequences are LGHDT and YNNKEL (reference sequence). This CDR3 region has 13 residues. The CDR3 is CASRQQPNTEAFF. The CDR3 region has the DNA TGTGCCAGCAGACAGCAACCCAACACTGAAGCTTTCTTT.

V is TRBV7-3 and J is TRBJ2-5; 10 bases match TRBD2. Looked up from germline, CDR1 is SGHTA and CDR2 is FQGTGA. This CDR3 is built from 16 residues. V dropped 5 bases and J dropped 5; count of bases not matched to a gene: 11. The CDR3 loop reads CASSPGLAAGRETQYF. The DNA of the CDR3 is TGTGCCAGCAGCCCTGGACTAGCGGCTGGAAGGGAGACCCAGTACTTC.

The chain employs TRBV2 and TRBJ2-3; perhaps TRBD2 as D (6 bases). Germline V CDR1 and CDR2: SNHLY, FYNNEI. The CDR3 covers 13 residues. Trimming removed 3 bases from V and 9 bases from J, with 13 bases in between. The CDR3 protein is CASSDMAGRTQYF. CDR3 in DNA: TGTGCCAGCAGTGATATGGCGGGGAGGACGCAGTATTTT.

V is TRBV5-4 and J is TRBJ2-6; D might be TRBD2 (7 bases). Germline V lookup: CDR1 SGHNT, CDR2 YYREEE (reference sequence). CDR3 size: 18 residues. V was pared by 0 bases and J by 0 bases, with 13 bases between. CDR3 sequence: CASSLGGGSGSGANVLTF. CDR3 nucleotide sequence: TGTGCCAGCAGCTTGGGCGGGGGCTCGGGCTCTGGGGCCAACGTCCTGACTTTC.

This clone was detected a few times. This chain links TRBV4-1 with TRBJ1-5, with D uncertain. The germline gives CDR1 MGHRA, CDR2 YSYEKL. This CDR3 has 14 amino acids. Trimming left V 3 bases short and J 0 bases short, with 6 bases between. The CDR3: CASSHLDSNQPQHF. CDR3 DNA: TGCGCCAGCAGCCACCTCGATAGCAATCAGCCCCAGCATTTT.

The chain employs TRBV11-2 and TRBJ1-1; D remains ambiguous. Trimming shortened V by 5 bases and J by 10 bases, and 11 bases separated the two germline ends. This CDR3 comprises 11 residues. The V gene's germline CDR1 is SGHAT and CDR2 FQNNGV. CDR3: CASSPDNGAFF. In nucleotides, the CDR3 is TGTGCCAGCAGCCCTGACAACGGAGCTTTCTTT.

The V gene is TRBV6-2 or TRBV6-3, the J gene TRBJ1-1; D gene unclear. This CDR3 spans 14 amino acids. Trimming cost V 2 bases and J 0 bases, with 7 bases left between them. Germline-derived CDR1 and CDR2 are MNHEY and SVGEGT. Written as DNA, the CDR3 is TGTGCCAGCAGTTACGAGCCCATGAACACTGAAGCTTTCTTT. Its protein product is CASSYEPMNTEAFF.

The V and J genes are TRBV5-1 and TRBJ1-2, with D possibly TRBD1 on 5 matching bases. Per germline, CDR1 SGHRS and CDR2 YFSETQ. Trimming left V 2 bases short and J 0 bases short, with 8 bases between. The CDR3 extends over 14 amino acids. The CDR3 region has the DNA TGCGCCAGCAGCTTCAGGGCCCCTAACTATGGCTACACCTTC. This gives the protein CASSFRAPNYGYTF.

This clone is labeled medium-sized (0.01 to 0.1%). The chain joins TRBV19 to TRBJ1-1; 7 nucleotides line up with TRBD1. J was trimmed by 0 bases and V by 3 bases; bases with no gene match: 13. Germline CDR1 and CDR2: LNHDA and SQIVND (reference sequence). The CDR3 runs 18 residues. CDR3 nucleotides: TGTGCCAGTAGTATGCGGCAGGGGGGTTGGAGGTTGAACACTGAAGCTTTCTTT. It codes for CASSMRQGGWRLNTEAFF.

The V gene is TRBV5-4, the J gene TRBJ2-7, with a weak D call TRBD2 (6 bases). The CDR3 extends over 14 amino acids. V was pared by 4 bases and J by 0 bases, with 11 bases between. The germline V gene encodes CDR1 SGHNT and CDR2 YYREEE (reference sequence). The DNA for the CDR3 is TGTGCCAGCAGCAAGGCGCGGGGCTCCTACGAGCAGTACTTC. It translates to CASSKARGSYEQYF.

About this clone itself: In the same sample, other DNA sequences code for this CDR3. The chain combines TRBV25-1 with TRBJ2-7; D is undetermined. Germline CDR1 is MGHDK and CDR2 is SYGVNS. Trimming removed 4 bases at V and 3 bases at J, with 4 bases between. The CDR3 totals 11 residues. This chain's CDR3 is CASSGYYEQYF. The CDR3 DNA reads TGTGCCAGCAGTGGATACTACGAGCAGTACTTC.